One T cell receptor beta chain is described in this entry. The germline V gene encodes CDR1 SGHTA and CDR2 FQGNSA. This CDR3 is built from 15 residues. Losses at the gene ends were 3 bases for V and 1 base for J; bases not matched to a gene: 4. This sample stems from a study of blood T cell repertoires in COVID-19. Background on the study: Both acute and convalescent COVID-19 samples were obtained from the United States, Italy and Spain. The cDNA or gDNA used as material had been derived from T cells, B-cell-depleted T cells, or PBMCs.

The authors' processing: Estimation of nucleated cell counts relied on the amplification of reference gene primers. Here immunoSEQ multiplex PCR was the method, and the copy in TCRdb shows in-frame clones only, minus some. V, J and clone size are taken as reported in that table, and D and trimming were inferred from the DNA itself. The sample consists of around 42,000 clones, around 81% of them appearing once. This sequence originates from a woman older than 75 with acute or convalescent COVID-19. The V and J genes are TRBV7-2 and TRBJ2-3; 7 bases are a match to TRBD2. The sample consisted of peripheral blood. Here the CDR3 reads CASSLASGRTDTQYF. As DNA, the CDR3 is TGTGCCAGCAGCTTGGCTAGCGGTCGCACAGATACGCAGTATTTT. Using reference TRBV7-2 and TRBJ2-3 for the parts outside the CDR3, the full variable domain is GAGVSQSPSNKVTEKGKDVELRCDPISGHTALYWYRQSLGQGLEFLIYFQGNSAPDKSGLPSDRFSAERTGGSVSTLTIQRTQQEDSAVYLCASSLASGRTDTQYFGPGTRLTVL.